This record covers a single T cell receptor (beta chain). Antigen specificity is unknown. The data stem from a study of T cell repertoires in cytomegalovirus infection. On the study more broadly: It was the public TCR beta signatures that indicated both CMV infection and matching HLA type. General study results and limits: Cumulative public TCR beta family frequency identified carriers of CMV plus the relevant HLA. CMV-specific TCR beta clonotypes restricted by HLA-C dominated the ex vivo response.

From germline, CDR1 is MGHRA and CDR2 YSYEKL. The ends lost 5 bases at V and 0 bases at J; junction bases unmatched: 6. The CDR3 contains 15 residues. Each CDR3 protein is one row after TCRdb ran MiXCR on the reads. This table holds some 180,000 distinct CDR3 sequences, about 18% found once. The receptor comes from a human donor in good health (CMV status not recorded). Some clones in this sample may be carry-over from other donors' samples. Specimen: CD8+ T cells from PBMCs. The rearrangement links TRBV4-1 to TRBJ2-7; 8 bases map to TRBD1. CDR3 sequence: CASSYRDRSSYEQYF. In DNA, the CDR3 is TGCGCCAGCAGCTACCGGGACAGGAGCTCCTACGAGCAGTACTTC.